These 31 T cell receptor beta chains were all obtained from the same sample, sequenced in a study of early T cells in non-severe SARS-CoV-2 infection. Each CDR3 protein gets one entry after TCRdb re-called the 5' RACE reads with MiXCR. The sample shows some 40,000 distinct CDR3 sequences, 5.5% of them seen only once. Sequencing used whole blood, obtained at baseline. The receptors come from an adult who was a healthcare worker with PCR-confirmed SARS-CoV-2 infection or an uninfected control (not recorded which).

This clonotype was counted at least ten times. The V gene is TRBV12-5, the J gene TRBJ2-5; tentatively, D is TRBD1 (6 bases). The CDR3 loop spans 17 amino acids. Trimming shortened V by 0 bases and J by 3 bases, and 17 bases separated the two germline ends. Germline V gene lookup returns CDR1 LGHNT and CDR2 FRNRAP. The CDR3 DNA sequence: TGTGCTAGTGGTTTGGTAGTCCGACAGGTGGGAGAAGAGACCCAGTACTTC. It specifies CASGLVVRQVGEETQYF.

This clonotype was recorded at least ten times. The chain links TRBV2 to TRBJ1-1; TRBD1 agrees at 7 bases. The CDR3 consists of 15 residues. With V trimmed by 6 bases and J by 1 base, 8 bases remained unmatched. Looked up from germline, CDR1 is SNHLY and CDR2 is FYNNEI. This CDR3 is CASRPTGASNTEAFF. For the CDR3, the DNA is TGTGCCAGCAGGCCTACAGGGGCGTCGAACACTGAAGCTTTCTTT.

This clonotype was detected ten times or more. The chain carries TRBV4-1 and TRBJ2-1; 8 bases agree with TRBD1. This CDR3 has 17 amino acids. Germline lookup yields CDR1 MGHRA and CDR2 YSYEKL. The V segment lost 3 bases and the J segment 6 bases; nucleotides outside the gene matches: 13. The CDR3 reads CASSHPLGQGARNEQFF. Here the CDR3 DNA reads TGCGCCAGCAGCCACCCGCTGGGGCAGGGGGCCCGCAATGAGCAGTTCTTC.

This clonotype was seen ten or more times. V usage is TRBV5-1 and J usage is TRBJ2-5, with unresolved D. The CDR3 length is 14 residues. V was clipped by 0 bases and J by 1 base, with 7 bases between them. The germline V gene has CDR1 SGHRS and CDR2 YFSETQ. CDR3 protein: CASSLEWVQETQYF. The CDR3 nucleotides read TGCGCCAGCAGCTTGGAATGGGTCCAAGAGACCCAGTACTTC.

This clonotype was seen repeatedly, ten times or more. The rearrangement links TRBV2 to TRBJ2-1; D is ambiguous. From germline, CDR1 is SNHLY and CDR2 FYNNEI. V was shortened by 4 bases and J by 16 bases, with 32 bases between the two germline ends. The CDR3 spans 17 residues. CDR3 DNA sequence: TGTGCCAGCAGTGGTCCTATTGACGTAAATCTTCAGTTGAGCAGTTTCTTC. This encodes CASSGPIDVNLQLSSFF.

This clonotype was seen many times. The V and J genes are TRBV12-3 or TRBV12-4 and TRBJ2-3; TRBD2 agrees at 14 bases. The ends lost 5 bases at V and 5 bases at J; junction bases unmatched: 3. This CDR3 has 15 residues. The CDR3 sequence: CASSRLAGGGDTQYF. CDR3 in DNA: TGTGCCAGCAGTAGACTAGCGGGAGGGGGAGATACGCAGTATTTT.

This clonotype has a count of ten or more. The rearrangement joins TRBV3-1 to TRBJ2-7; D may be TRBD2 (6 bases). V was clipped by 1 base and J by 10 bases, with 17 bases between them. This CDR3 spans 14 amino acids. Per the germline V gene, CDR1 is LGHDT and CDR2 is YNNKEL (reference sequence). DNA of the CDR3: TGTGCCAGCAGCCAAGTTTGGGACTCGAGGGGCCAGTACTTC. It encodes CASSQVWDSRGQYF.

This clonotype was picked up a small number of times. CDR3 sequence reads: CSAVTGSYEQYF. In DNA, the CDR3 is TGCAGTGCTGTGACAGGGTCCTACGAGCAGTACTTC. The chain employs TRBV20-1 and TRBJ2-7, with 7 bases lining up with TRBD1. The germline gives CDR1 DFQATT, CDR2 SNEGSKA (reference sequence). J was trimmed by 1 base and V by 5 bases; bases with no gene match: 2. The CDR3 is 12 residues long.

Ten or more counts support this clonotype. This rearrangement joins TRBV24-1 to TRBJ2-1, with TRBD2 identical over 10 bases. This CDR3 has 13 amino acids. Germline V gene sequence: CDR1 KGHDR, CDR2 SFDVKD. After removal of 4 bases from V and 14 bases from J, the junction contained 7 bases not matched to a gene. CDR3 DNA: TGTGCCACCAGTGAACCAAGCGGGAGGGTCGAGTTCTTC. This codes for CATSEPSGRVEFF.

This clonotype was seen many times. The chain couples TRBV25-1 to TRBJ1-1; 8 nucleotides match TRBD1. The junction had 4 bases not matched to a gene; V was cut back by 3 bases and J by 1 base. There are 15 residues in the CDR3. Per germline, CDR1 MGHDK and CDR2 SYGVNS. CDR3 in DNA: TGTGCCAGCAGTGAGCAGGGGGCTAAGAACACTGAAGCTTTCTTT. The encoded protein is CASSEQGAKNTEAFF.

In its sample, this clonotype was seen many times. V is TRBV6-2 or TRBV6-3 and J is TRBJ1-5; D is ambiguous. The length of the CDR3 is 14 residues. CDR1 is MNHEY and CDR2 is SVGEGT in the germline V gene. Between the trimmed V and J ends, which lost 6 bases and 5 bases, there was a span of 14 bases. The CDR3 coding sequence is TGTGCCAGCAGCTTTATACCCCTCGATCAGCCCCAGCATTTT. This codes for CASSFIPLDQPQHF.

This clonotype was picked up many times. The chain recombines TRBV27 with TRBJ2-3; no reliable D call. Germline CDR1 MNHEY, CDR2 SMNVEV (reference sequence). The CDR3 has 18 residues. V was cut by 0 bases and J by 0 bases, with 16 bases left in between. CDR3 amino acids: CASSLSEKSLDSTDTQYF. The CDR3 nucleotides read TGTGCCAGCAGTTTATCAGAAAAGTCCCTAGATAGCACAGATACGCAGTATTTT.

As concerns this clonotype: A much larger clone differs from this one at a single base, so this may be a read error. Given the absence of the conserved phenylalanine or tryptophan at the CDR3 end, a read error is likely. The V and J genes are TRBV5-4 and TRBJ2-3, with 9 bases lining up with TRBD1. Germline lookup yields CDR1 SGHNT and CDR2 YYREEE (reference sequence). Trimming cost V 4 bases and J 4 bases; bases outside gene matches: 1. The CDR3 is made up of 13 amino acids. The CDR3 protein is CASSRTGADTQYS. The DNA for the CDR3 is TGTGCCAGCAGCAGGACAGGGGCAGATACGCAGTATTCT.

This clonotype counts as medium-sized (0.01 to 0.1%). This chain links TRBV5-5 with TRBJ2-5; D call uncertain. Germline V gene data show CDR1 as SGHKS and CDR2 as YYEKEE (reference sequence). The V and J ends lost 5 bases and 0 bases respectively, with 20 bases between them. There are 17 residues in the CDR3. CDR3 in DNA: TGTGCCAGCAGTTACGACGAACAGAGCCAACACCAAGAGACCCAGTACTTC. Protein product: CASSYDEQSQHQETQYF.

The J gene is TRBJ2-7, the V gene TRBV12-3 or TRBV12-4; 7 bases are shared with TRBD2. The CDR3 extends over 13 amino acids. The V and J ends lost 3 bases and 4 bases, in that order; junction bases with no gene match: 3. The chain's CDR3 is CASSFRRGYEQYF. The CDR3 DNA reads as TGTGCCAGCAGTTTTCGGCGGGGGTACGAGCAGTACTTC.

At least ten counts were recorded for this clonotype. This chain joins TRBV7-7 and TRBJ2-3, with 8 nucleotides matching TRBD2. Germline trimming cut 5 bases from V and 1 base from J; bases unmatched to any gene: 2. The CDR3 has 14 amino acids. Germline CDR1 and CDR2: SSHAT and FNYEAQ (reference sequence). CDR3 region: CASSGSGGTDTQYF. CDR3 sequence (DNA): TGTGCCAGCAGCGGTAGCGGGGGCACAGATACGCAGTATTTT.

At least ten counts were recorded for this clonotype. V is TRBV3-1 and J is TRBJ2-2; D is unresolved. Deletions cut 4 bases from V and 6 bases from J, with 12 bases between. Germline lookup yields CDR1 LGHDT and CDR2 YNNKEL (reference sequence). The CDR3 runs to 14 residues. The DNA of the CDR3 is TGTGCCAGCAGCCCCCCCGGAGAGGCCGGGGAGCTGTTTTTT. Translation gives CASSPPGEAGELFF.

In its sample, this clonotype was seen many times. DNA of the CDR3: TGTGCCAGCAGCTTGTGGGGACTAGCCGACACAGATACGCAGTATTTT. Protein product: CASSLWGLADTDTQYF. V and J are TRBV7-6 and TRBJ2-3; 9 bases fit TRBD2. V lost 3 bases to trimming and J lost 2 bases; unmatched junction nucleotides: 6. From germline, CDR1 is SGHVS and CDR2 FNYEAQ. This CDR3 has 16 residues.

This clonotype came up many times. The gene calls are TRBV2 and TRBJ2-1, with TRBD2 matching 9 bases. The germline V gene encodes CDR1 SNHLY and CDR2 FYNNEI. The junction had 9 bases not matched to a gene; V was cut back by 8 bases and J by 1 base. This CDR3 has 16 residues. The CDR3 DNA reads as TGTGCCAGCTCAGCAAGTAGCGGGAGTTCCTACAATGAGCAGTTCTTC. Its translation: CASSASSGSSYNEQFF.

This clonotype was observed a handful of times. The chain links TRBV20-1 to TRBJ1-4, with 8 nucleotides matching TRBD1. Germline CDR1 is DFQATT and CDR2 is SNEGSKA (reference sequence). CDR3 size: 14 residues. V lost 3 bases, J lost 7 bases, and 7 bases stayed unmatched. The CDR3 protein is CSARVAGGIEKLFF. The CDR3 coding sequence is TGCAGTGCTAGGGTCGCAGGGGGCATTGAAAAACTGTTTTTT.

This clonotype occurred many times. This chain connects TRBV14 to TRBJ2-1; 15 bases fit TRBD2. V lost 4 bases and J lost 6; bases outside the gene matches: 7. Germline lookup yields CDR1 SGHDN and CDR2 FVKESK. There are 17 residues in the CDR3. CDR3 region: CASSRRTSGGAGNEQFF. In DNA, the CDR3 is TGTGCCAGCAGCCGGCGGACTAGCGGGGGGGCCGGCAATGAGCAGTTCTTC.

This clonotype was found a few times. The gene calls are TRBV6-6 and TRBJ2-3; D uncertain. Germline-derived CDR1 and CDR2 are MNHNY and SVGAGI (reference sequence). The CDR3 contains 15 residues. V was shortened by 4 bases and J by 4 bases, with 15 bases between the two germline ends. The CDR3 DNA reads as TGTGCCAGCAGTTCTGGCCCCCAGGATGCAGATACGCAGTATTTT. Translation gives CASSSGPQDADTQYF.

This clonotype was detected ten times or more. CDR3 DNA sequence: TGCGCCAGCAGCTTGGAGGGGATCTCGGTCGGGGAGCTGTTTTTT. Its translation: CASSLEGISVGELFF. V is TRBV5-1 and J is TRBJ2-2; D possibly corresponds to TRBD1 (5 bases). Trimming took 0 bases from V and 7 from J, leaving 13 bases between them. From germline, CDR1 is SGHRS and CDR2 YFSETQ. The CDR3 length is 15 residues.

This clonotype occurred many times. The rearrangement uses TRBV29-1 and TRBJ1-2; 8 bases fit TRBD1. The CDR3 consists of 14 residues. V dropped 0 bases and J dropped 6; count of bases not matched to a gene: 6. Germline-derived CDR1 and CDR2 are SQVTM and ANQGSEA. The CDR3, as DNA: TGCAGCGTTGAAGATCTACAGGGGGAGGATGGCTACACCTTC. This sequence encodes CSVEDLQGEDGYTF.

This clonotype was counted only a few times. The chain carries TRBV7-9 and TRBJ1-5; 9 bases match TRBD1. This CDR3 is built from 14 residues. J gave up 7 bases and V 3 bases, and 4 bases lay outside the gene matches. Germline V gene sequence: CDR1 SEHNR, CDR2 FQNEAQ (reference sequence). The DNA for the CDR3 is TGTGCCAGCAGCTTGGGGACAGGGCGACAGCCCCAGCATTTT. It is translated as CASSLGTGRQPQHF.

This clonotype was seen more than once but under ten times. The CDR3 is CASRITGSGNTIYF. The DNA for the CDR3 is TGTGCCAGCCGAATCACGGGGTCTGGAAACACCATATATTTT. The chain combines TRBV14 with TRBJ1-3; D is uncertain. The CDR3 runs 14 residues. CDR1 and CDR2 (germline): SGHDN, FVKESK. The ends were cut back, 8 bases at V and 1 base at J, with 12 bases in the middle.

Concerning this clonotype: The junction does not match germline at one end; this may be a read error. Written as DNA, the CDR3 is TGCGCCAGCAGAGGGACACCGATGAACGCTGAAGCTTTCTTT. Residues: CASRGTPMNAEAFF. The rearrangement uses TRBV10-1 and TRBJ1-1; weak D call: TRBD1 (6 bases). This CDR3 has 14 amino acids. CDR1 WNHNN and CDR2 SYGVQD come from the germline V gene (reference sequence).

There are many counts of this clonotype. This chain joins TRBV5-1 and TRBJ2-3; no reliable D call. V was clipped by 4 bases and J by 7 bases, with 7 bases between them. Per germline, CDR1 SGHRS and CDR2 YFSETQ. This CDR3 contains 11 residues. The CDR3 DNA follows: TGCGCCAGCAGCCAAGAATATACGCAGTATTTT. Encoded protein: CASSQEYTQYF.

This clonotype showed up many times. The rearrangement links TRBV20-1 to TRBJ2-3; no clear D gene. Trimming removed 5 bases from V and 2 bases from J, with 8 bases in between. Germline CDR1 is DFQATT and CDR2 is SNEGSKA (reference sequence). The CDR3 sequence is 12 residues long. CDR3 amino acids: CSAVPPTDTQYF. Here the CDR3 DNA reads TGCAGTGCTGTCCCCCCCACAGATACGCAGTATTTT.

Many counts were recorded for this clonotype. The chain has TRBV4-2 and TRBJ1-6; no firm D call. Germline loops: CDR1 LGHNA, CDR2 YNFKEQ. V lost 0 bases and J 14 bases, leaving 23 bases between the germline ends. The CDR3 covers 17 residues. This chain's CDR3 is CASSQDQGGGARRTLHF. The CDR3 DNA reads TGTGCCAGCAGCCAAGATCAAGGCGGCGGAGCAAGGAGGACCCTCCACTTT.

This clonotype was seen many times. This chain joins TRBV7-9 and TRBJ1-4; the D is unclear. This CDR3 comprises 14 residues. The germline V gene encodes CDR1 SEHNR and CDR2 FQNEAQ (reference sequence). V lost 3 bases and J lost 11, with 16 bases in between. Here the CDR3 reads CASSFVGATRKLFF. As DNA, the CDR3 is TGTGCCAGCAGCTTTGTCGGCGCGACGAGGAAACTGTTTTTT.